These 9 T cell receptor beta chains share one sample of origin, sequenced in a study of T cell responses to AZD1222 COVID-19 vaccine. Produced via immunoSEQ multiplex PCR; TCRdb's table is partial and in-frame only. Among 90,000 to 100,000 clones listed, roughly 89% were seen once. Specimen: peripheral blood, collected on day 0 of AZD1222 vaccination. These receptors came from an adult in good health.

J is TRBJ2-5 and V is TRBV24-1, with 12 bases lining up with TRBD2. This CDR3 contains 16 residues. CDR1 and CDR2 (germline): KGHDR, SFDVKD. The junction had 4 bases not matched to a gene; V was cut back by 4 bases and J by 2 bases. For the CDR3, the DNA is TGTGCCACCAGTGACAGCCTAGCGGGGGGGCAAGAGACCCAGTACTTC. As protein: CATSDSLAGGQETQYF.

The chain carries TRBV3-1 (or the pseudogene TRBV3-2) and TRBJ1-1, with a possible D match to TRBD1 (5 bases). This CDR3 has 15 residues. V shed 1 base and J shed 3 bases, with 12 bases lying between them. The germline V gene encodes CDR1 LGHDT and CDR2 YNNKEL (reference sequence). The CDR3 DNA reads as TGTGCCAGCAGCCAAGTGGGCGGGGCTCACACTGAAGCTTTCTTT. As protein: CASSQVGGAHTEAFF.

The chain uses TRBV5-1 and TRBJ1-1; no reliable D call. The V gene lost 0 bases and the J gene lost 0 bases, with 12 bases spanning the gap. Looked up from germline, CDR1 is SGHRS and CDR2 is YFSETQ. The CDR3 loop spans 16 amino acids. The CDR3 sequence: CASSLDGNLMNTEAFF. The DNA of the CDR3 is TGCGCCAGCAGCTTGGATGGGAACCTAATGAACACTGAAGCTTTCTTT.

The V call is TRBV9, the J call TRBJ2-5, with D unresolved. Trimming took off 0 bases at V and 5 bases at J, with 8 bases between the two ends. Germline loops: CDR1 SGDLS, CDR2 YYNGEE. The CDR3 is 13 residues long. This CDR3 reads CASSVGNLETQYF. The CDR3 DNA sequence: TGTGCCAGCAGCGTAGGGAATCTTGAGACCCAGTACTTC.

The J gene is TRBJ1-1, the V gene TRBV7-2; possible D gene TRBD1, 6 bases. Trimming cost V 8 bases and J 4 bases, with 14 bases left between them. This CDR3 comprises 13 residues. The germline CDR1 and CDR2 sequences are SGHTA and FQGNSA. CDR3 region: CASGNRDGTEAFF. CDR3 bases: TGTGCCAGCGGGAACAGGGACGGCACTGAAGCTTTCTTT.

This chain links TRBV11-2 with TRBJ2-3; D perhaps matches TRBD1 (5 bases). Germline CDR1 SGHAT, CDR2 FQNNGV. V lost 0 bases and J 11 bases, leaving 9 bases between the germline ends. The CDR3 has 12 amino acids. CDR3 coding DNA: TGTGCCAGCAGCTTAGATATGCAGGGGCAGTATTTT. Amino acid sequence: CASSLDMQGQYF.

The CDR3 region is CASSESGGLAQETQYF. CDR3 DNA: TGCGCCAGCAGTGAGTCCGGGGGACTAGCCCAAGAGACCCAGTACTTC. The chain employs TRBV10-2 and TRBJ2-5; 9 nucleotides align to TRBD2. CDR3 length: 16 residues. Looked up from germline, CDR1 is WSHSY and CDR2 is SAAADI. The ends lost 0 bases at V and 1 base at J; junction bases unmatched: 3.

This clone appeared a single time. The chain joins TRBV7-3 to TRBJ2-3; a possible D gene is TRBD2 (6 bases). The V end lost 5 bases, the J end lost 2 bases, and 17 bases lay between the germline ends. This CDR3 comprises 16 residues. Germline CDR1 reads SGHTA; CDR2 reads FQGTGA. The CDR3 DNA reads TGTGCCAGCAGCGCACCCCCGGGGGAGACCACAGATACGCAGTATTTT. Its protein is CASSAPPGETTDTQYF.

The V and J genes are TRBV18 and TRBJ2-5; the D gene is possibly TRBD1 (6 bases). The CDR3 contains 14 residues. V was clipped by 6 bases and J by 1 base, with 12 bases between them. The germline gives CDR1 KGHSH, CDR2 LQKENI. CDR3 sequence: CASSQDRLQETQYF. CDR3 nucleotides: TGTGCCAGCTCCCAGGACAGACTCCAAGAGACCCAGTACTTC.